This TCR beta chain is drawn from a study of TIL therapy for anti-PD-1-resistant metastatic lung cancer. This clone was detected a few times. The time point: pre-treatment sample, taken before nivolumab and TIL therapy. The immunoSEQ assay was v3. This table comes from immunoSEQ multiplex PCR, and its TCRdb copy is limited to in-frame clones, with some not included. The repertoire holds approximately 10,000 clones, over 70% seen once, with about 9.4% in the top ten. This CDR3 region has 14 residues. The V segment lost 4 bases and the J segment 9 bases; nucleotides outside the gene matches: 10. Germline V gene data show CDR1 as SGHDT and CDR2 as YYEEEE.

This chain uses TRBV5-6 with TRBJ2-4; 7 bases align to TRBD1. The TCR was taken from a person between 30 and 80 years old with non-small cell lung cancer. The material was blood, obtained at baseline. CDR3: CASSLLQGWGIQYF. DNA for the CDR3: TGTGCCAGCAGCCTCTTACAGGGGTGGGGCATTCAGTACTTC.